This paragraph reports one TCR beta chain. Its antigen is undetermined. This specimen comes from a study of cytomegalovirus exposure and HLA in healthy donors. The PCR had 60 Vbeta and 13 Jbeta primers. Produced via immunoSEQ multiplex PCR; TCRdb's table is partial and in-frame only. The sample yields 80,000 or so clones, less than 80% seen once. Trimming at V came to 5 bases and at J to 2 bases, leaving 5 bases not matched to a gene. The germline CDR1 and CDR2 sequences are SGHNT and YENEEA. The CDR3 runs to 14 residues. Regarding the study as a whole: Reportedly, cytomegalovirus status was diagnosed with high sensitivity and specificity. With further analysis later on, most CMV-associated TCR beta chains appeared HLA-restricted. Analyses of presence and absence presupposed an approximately uniform sequencing depth across donors.

Sequencing used PBMCs. This rearrangement joins TRBV11-3 to TRBJ2-7; 8 positions agree with TRBD2. The TCR was taken from a woman aged 40-49 years in good health and CMV-seronegative. The CDR3, as DNA: TGTGCCAGCAGCCCCGGGGGGGGGACCTACGAGCAGTACTTC. As protein: CASSPGGGTYEQYF.